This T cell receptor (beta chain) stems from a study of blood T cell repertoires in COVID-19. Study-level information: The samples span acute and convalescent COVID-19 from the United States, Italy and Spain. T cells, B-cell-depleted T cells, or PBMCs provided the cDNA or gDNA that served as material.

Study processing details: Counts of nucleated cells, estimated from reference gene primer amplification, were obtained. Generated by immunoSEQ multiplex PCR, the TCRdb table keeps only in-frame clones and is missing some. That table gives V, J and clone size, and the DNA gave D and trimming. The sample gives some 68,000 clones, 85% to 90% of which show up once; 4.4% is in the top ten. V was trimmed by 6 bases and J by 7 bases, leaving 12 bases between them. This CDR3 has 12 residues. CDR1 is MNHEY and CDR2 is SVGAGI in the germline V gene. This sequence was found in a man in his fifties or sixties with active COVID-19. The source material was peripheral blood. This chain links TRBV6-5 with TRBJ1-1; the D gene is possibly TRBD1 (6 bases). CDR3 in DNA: TGTGCCAGCAGCAACAGGGTCGGTGAAGCTTTCTTT. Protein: CASSNRVGEAFF.